Shown below are 20 T cell receptor beta chains from a single sample sequenced in a study of cytomegalovirus exposure and HLA in healthy donors. The PCR contained 60 Vbeta and 13 Jbeta primers. Sequencing was performed with immunoSEQ multiplex PCR; in TCRdb, only in-frame clones are kept and a portion is missing. The data hold about 150,000 clones, with 60% to 85% observed a single time. Source material: PBMCs. All receptors come from a woman between 40 and 55 years old in good health and CMV-seronegative.

The chain employs TRBV27 and TRBJ1-1, with D hard to call. This CDR3 contains 14 residues. Deletions cut 5 bases from V and 5 bases from J, with 15 bases between. Germline V gene lookup returns CDR1 MNHEY and CDR2 SMNVEV (reference sequence). The CDR3 sequence is CASSTRTGGTEAFF. CDR3 nucleotide sequence: TGTGCCAGCAGTACCCGGACGGGCGGGACTGAAGCTTTCTTT.

This clone showed up just once. The V and J genes are TRBV30 and TRBJ1-2; D is possibly TRBD1 (6 bases). The germline gives CDR1 GTSNPN, CDR2 SVGIG (reference sequence). The V end lost 0 bases, the J end lost 4 bases, and 9 bases lay between the germline ends. This CDR3 is 13 amino acids long. The CDR3 region has the DNA TGTGCCTGGAGTGTCTCAGGGGTCTATGGCTACACCTTC. Amino acid sequence: CAWSVSGVYGYTF.

V is TRBV27 and J is TRBJ1-2; TRBD1 might be the D (5 bases). The CDR3 has 13 residues. Germline values: CDR1 MNHEY, CDR2 SMNVEV (reference sequence). V lost 5 bases to trimming and J lost 2 bases, with 9 bases between them. CDR3 in amino acids: CASSTRQNYGYTF. CDR3 nucleotides: TGTGCCAGCAGTACCAGACAGAACTATGGCTACACCTTC.

The rearrangement links TRBV5-1 to TRBJ2-1, with 9 nucleotides matching TRBD2. The CDR3 runs 17 residues. J lost 6 bases, V lost 4 bases, and 14 bases had no gene match. Germline V CDR1 and CDR2: SGHRS, YFSETQ. CDR3 sequence: CASSRVSGGRASNEQFF. In DNA, the CDR3 is TGCGCCAGCAGCCGGGTTAGTGGCGGGAGGGCCTCCAATGAGCAGTTCTTC. Full variable domain (outside the CDR3, taken from reference TRBV5-1 and TRBJ2-1): KAGVTQTPRYLIKTRGQQVTLSCSPISGHRSVSWYQQTPGQGLQFLFEYFSETQRNKGNFPGRFSGRQFSNSRSEMNVSTLELGDSALYLCASSRVSGGRASNEQFFGPGTRLTVL.

V usage is TRBV5-1 and J usage is TRBJ2-6, with 8 bases aligning to TRBD2. CDR1 is SGHRS, CDR2 YFSETQ, per germline. Unmatched junction bases numbered 12, after V lost 4 bases and J lost 3 bases. There are 18 residues in the CDR3. In DNA, the CDR3 is TGCGCCAGCAGCCCCCTGCCGGGGGGGGCGGTTGGGGCCAACGTCCTGACTTTC. This gives the protein CASSPLPGGAVGANVLTF.

This clone was detected only a few times. The genes are TRBV5-1 and TRBJ2-7, with 9 bases that match TRBD1. V gave up 5 bases and J gave up 6 bases; unmatched junction bases: 12. The CDR3 is 15 residues long. Germline V CDR1 and CDR2: SGHRS, YFSETQ. In nucleotides, the CDR3 is TGCGCCAGCAGGATCGGGGACAGGGAAATCGGCGAGCAGTACTTC. This codes for CASRIGDREIGEQYF.

This clone was seen a single time. This rearrangement joins TRBV19 to TRBJ2-7, with 13 nucleotides matching TRBD2. This CDR3 region has 16 residues. From germline, CDR1 is LNHDA and CDR2 SQIVND (reference sequence). The trim removed 7 bases at V and 5 bases at J, leaving 11 bases unmatched. CDR3 DNA: TGTGCCAGTACCTCCCGGACTAGCGGGAGTTACAACGAGCAGTACTTC. It specifies CASTSRTSGSYNEQYF.

This clone was counted a few times. This sequence joins TRBV29-1 and TRBJ2-3, with 12 bases identical to TRBD2. Germline trimming cut 3 bases from V and 0 bases from J; bases unmatched to any gene: 10. Per the germline V gene, CDR1 is SQVTM and CDR2 is ANQGSEA. The CDR3 length is 18 residues. CDR3 DNA: TGCAGCGTTGACGGACTAGCGGGACAGCTTTCTAGCACAGATACGCAGTATTTT. It encodes CSVDGLAGQLSSTDTQYF.

There are a few counts of this clone. This rearrangement joins TRBV6-4 to TRBJ2-3; D perhaps matches TRBD1 (6 bases). This CDR3 spans 13 amino acids. Between the trimmed V and J ends, which lost 2 bases and 3 bases, there was a span of 6 bases. The germline gives CDR1 MRHNA, CDR2 SNTAGT. The DNA for the CDR3 is TGTGCCAGCAGTGACAGGGGGACAGATACGCAGTATTTT. This sequence encodes CASSDRGTDTQYF.

The V gene is TRBV27, the J gene TRBJ1-5; no reliable D call. V was trimmed by 5 bases and J by 5 bases, leaving 7 bases between them. Per germline, CDR1 MNHEY and CDR2 SMNVEV (reference sequence). This CDR3 is 12 amino acids long. CDR3 sequence (DNA): TGTGCCAGCAGTACTGCGCATCAGCCCCAGCATTTT. This codes for CASSTAHQPQHF.

The chain combines TRBV19 with TRBJ2-1; 7 bases are shared with TRBD2. The CDR3 has 15 amino acids. The junction had 12 bases not matched to a gene; V was cut back by 6 bases and J by 7 bases. CDR1 is LNHDA, CDR2 SQIVND, per germline (reference sequence). CDR3 loop: CASSPRVGGGNEQFF. The CDR3 nucleotides are TGTGCCAGTAGCCCCCGGGTCGGGGGAGGGAATGAGCAGTTCTTC.

The V and J genes are TRBV27 and TRBJ1-2, with TRBD1 matching over 11 bases. CDR3 length: 15 residues. The V segment lost 3 bases and the J segment 7 bases; nucleotides outside the gene matches: 7. The germline V gene has CDR1 MNHEY and CDR2 SMNVEV (reference sequence). The CDR3 DNA is TGTGCCAGCAGTTTGAGGACAGGGGGCTTTTTTGGCTACACCTTC. It is translated as CASSLRTGGFFGYTF.

The J gene is TRBJ2-3, the V gene TRBV7-9; D gene unclear. V lost 0 bases and J 0 bases, leaving 10 bases between the germline ends. The CDR3 sequence is 16 residues long. Germline CDR1 SEHNR, CDR2 FQNEAQ (reference sequence). The CDR3 DNA sequence: TGTGCCAGCAGCTTAGCGCGAGATTCTAGCACAGATACGCAGTATTTT. Amino acid sequence: CASSLARDSSTDTQYF.

The V call is TRBV5-1, the J call TRBJ1-2; the match to TRBD1 covers 7 bases. CDR1 is SGHRS, CDR2 YFSETQ, per germline. The CDR3 covers 17 residues. V dropped 2 bases and J dropped 1; count of bases not matched to a gene: 11. The CDR3 coding sequence is TGCGCCAGCAGCTTCACAGGGGATCAGCCGATTAACTATGGCTACACCTTC. It translates to CASSFTGDQPINYGYTF.

This clone was seen a handful of times. The gene calls are TRBV28 and TRBJ1-1, with 9 nucleotides matching TRBD1. With 3 bases clipped from V and 5 bases from J, the junction kept 13 bases outside the gene matches. Per the germline V gene, CDR1 is MDHEN and CDR2 is SYDVKM. The CDR3 is 17 amino acids. The DNA of the CDR3 is TGTGCCAGCAGTTTCCCCGGACAGGGGTGGAAAGGGACTGAAGCTTTCTTT. It specifies CASSFPGQGWKGTEAFF.

The J gene is TRBJ2-1, the V gene TRBV6-5; 11 nucleotides agree with TRBD2. CDR1 is MNHEY and CDR2 is SVGAGI in the germline V gene. The CDR3 contains 14 residues. Unmatched junction bases numbered 6, after V lost 6 bases and J lost 8 bases. The CDR3 region has the DNA TGTGCCAGCAGGAACCAACTAGCGGGGGATGAGCAGTTCTTC. Encoded protein: CASRNQLAGDEQFF.

The chain joins TRBV7-8 to TRBJ2-2; 8 nucleotides line up with TRBD2. The length of the CDR3 is 16 residues. Per the germline V gene, CDR1 is SGHVS and CDR2 is FQNEAQ. The J segment lost 4 bases and the V segment lost 7 bases, leaving 11 bases of the junction unmatched. The CDR3, as DNA: TGTGCCAGCAACTCACCGGGGGGGCTTTCCACCGGGGAGCTGTTTTTT. Translation: CASNSPGGLSTGELFF.

In this sample, this clone turned up once. In DNA, the CDR3 is TGTGCCATCAGTGAGACGGACTTCTATGGCTACACCTTC. Its protein is CAISETDFYGYTF. The rearrangement joins TRBV10-3 to TRBJ1-2; D is unresolved. This CDR3 is built from 13 residues. Germline CDR1 and CDR2: ENHRY and SYGVKD. The V end lost 2 bases, the J end lost 4 bases, and 8 bases lay between the germline ends.

The chain combines TRBV5-1 with TRBJ2-7; 9 bases align to TRBD1. CDR3 length: 17 residues. The germline V gene has CDR1 SGHRS and CDR2 YFSETQ. The ends lost 0 bases at V and 4 bases at J; junction bases unmatched: 11. CDR3 protein: CASSLVGSPGTGYEQYF. The CDR3 nucleotides read TGCGCCAGCAGCTTGGTCGGGAGTCCCGGGACAGGGTACGAGCAGTACTTC.

The chain couples TRBV5-1 to TRBJ2-3; 7 positions agree with TRBD2. Germline CDR1 and CDR2: SGHRS and YFSETQ. The CDR3 has 15 amino acids. Trimming cost V 5 bases and J 5 bases; bases outside gene matches: 11. CDR3 in amino acids: CASSWRLAVEDTQYF. The CDR3 DNA reads as TGCGCCAGCAGTTGGAGGCTAGCGGTGGAAGATACGCAGTATTTT. The entire variable domain, with the rest obtained from reference TRBV5-1 and TRBJ2-3, is as follows: KAGVTQTPRYLIKTRGQQVTLSCSPISGHRSVSWYQQTPGQGLQFLFEYFSETQRNKGNFPGRFSGRQFSNSRSEMNVSTLELGDSALYLCASSWRLAVEDTQYFGPGTRLTVL.